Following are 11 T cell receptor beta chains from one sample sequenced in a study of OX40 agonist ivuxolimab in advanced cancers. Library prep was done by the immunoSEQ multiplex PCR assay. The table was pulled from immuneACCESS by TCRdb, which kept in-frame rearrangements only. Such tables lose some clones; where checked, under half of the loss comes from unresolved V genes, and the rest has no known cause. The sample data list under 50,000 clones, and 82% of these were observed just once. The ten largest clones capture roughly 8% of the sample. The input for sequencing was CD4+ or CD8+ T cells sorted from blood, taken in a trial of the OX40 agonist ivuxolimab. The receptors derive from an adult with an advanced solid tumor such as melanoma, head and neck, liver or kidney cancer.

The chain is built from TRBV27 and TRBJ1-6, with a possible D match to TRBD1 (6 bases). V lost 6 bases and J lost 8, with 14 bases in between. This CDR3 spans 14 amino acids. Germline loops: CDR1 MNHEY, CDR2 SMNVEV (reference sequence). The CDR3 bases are TGTGCCAGCAGCAAATTTTACAGGGATTCACCCCTCCACTTT. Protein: CASSKFYRDSPLHF.

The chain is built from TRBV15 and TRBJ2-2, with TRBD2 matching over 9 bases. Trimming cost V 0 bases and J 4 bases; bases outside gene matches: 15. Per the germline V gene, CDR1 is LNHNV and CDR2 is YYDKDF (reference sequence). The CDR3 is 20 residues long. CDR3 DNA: TGTGCCACCAGCAGAGAGTCTTGGGTACGCGGGGGGGCCATCACCGGGGAGCTGTTTTTT. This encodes CATSRESWVRGGAITGELFF.

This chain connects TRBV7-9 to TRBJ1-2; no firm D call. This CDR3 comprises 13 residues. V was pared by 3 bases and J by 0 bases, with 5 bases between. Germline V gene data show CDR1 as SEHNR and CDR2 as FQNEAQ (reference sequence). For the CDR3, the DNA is TGTGCCAGCAGCTTTAATACTAACTATGGCTACACCTTC. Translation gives CASSFNTNYGYTF.

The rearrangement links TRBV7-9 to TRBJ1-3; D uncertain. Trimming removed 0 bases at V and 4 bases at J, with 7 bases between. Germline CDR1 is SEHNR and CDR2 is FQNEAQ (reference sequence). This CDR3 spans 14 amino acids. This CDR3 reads CASSLAIEGNTIYF. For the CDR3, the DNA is TGTGCCAGCAGCTTAGCCATAGAAGGAAACACCATATATTTT.

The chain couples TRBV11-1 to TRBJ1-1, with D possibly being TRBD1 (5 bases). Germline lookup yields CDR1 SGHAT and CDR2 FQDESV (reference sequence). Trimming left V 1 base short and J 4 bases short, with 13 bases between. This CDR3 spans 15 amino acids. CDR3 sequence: CASSLEGRGITEAFF. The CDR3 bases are TGTGCCAGCAGCTTAGAGGGTCGGGGGATCACTGAAGCTTTCTTT. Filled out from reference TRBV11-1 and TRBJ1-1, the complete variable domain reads EAEVAQSPRYKITEKSQAVAFWCDPISGHATLYWYRQILGQGPELLVQFQDESVVDDSQLPKDRFSAERLKGVDSTLKIQPAELGDSAMYLCASSLEGRGITEAFFGQGTRLTVV.

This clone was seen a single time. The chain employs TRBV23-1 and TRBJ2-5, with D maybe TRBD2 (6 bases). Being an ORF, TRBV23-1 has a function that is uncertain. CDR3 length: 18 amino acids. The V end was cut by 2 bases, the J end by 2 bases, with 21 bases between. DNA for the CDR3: TGCGCCAGCAGTCAACCCCGGAGGGGTGGGGACCAACAAGAGACCCAGTACTTC. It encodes CASSQPRRGGDQQETQYF.

The CDR3 region has the DNA TGTGCCATCAGAATAGTAGCGGGAGGGGGAGGGGATGAGCAGTTCTTC. It specifies CAIRIVAGGGGDEQFF. V is TRBV10-3 and J is TRBJ2-1, with 11 positions matching TRBD2. With V trimmed by 6 bases and J by 8 bases, 12 bases remained unmatched. CDR1 ENHRY and CDR2 SYGVKD come from the germline V gene. There are 16 residues in the CDR3.

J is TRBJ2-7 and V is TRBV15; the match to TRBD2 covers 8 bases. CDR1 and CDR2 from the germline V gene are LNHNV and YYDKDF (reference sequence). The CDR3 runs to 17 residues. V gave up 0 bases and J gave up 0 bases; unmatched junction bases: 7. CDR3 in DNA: TGTGCCACCAGCAGAGAGTCGGGAGCGGGGGTCTCCTACGAGCAGTACTTC. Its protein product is CATSRESGAGVSYEQYF. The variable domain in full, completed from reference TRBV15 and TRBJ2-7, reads DAMVIQNPRYQVTQFGKPVTLSCSQTLNHNVMYWYQQKSSQAPKLLFHYYDKDFNNEADTPDNFQSRRPNTSFCFLDIRSPGLGDTAMYLCATSRESGAGVSYEQYFGPGTRLTVT.

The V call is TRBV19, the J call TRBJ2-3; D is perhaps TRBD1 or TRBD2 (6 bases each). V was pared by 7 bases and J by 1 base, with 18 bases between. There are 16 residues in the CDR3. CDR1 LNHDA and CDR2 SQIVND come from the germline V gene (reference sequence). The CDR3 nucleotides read TGTGCCAGTACCACATGGGGGGCCTCGGGCACAGATACGCAGTATTTT. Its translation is CASTTWGASGTDTQYF.

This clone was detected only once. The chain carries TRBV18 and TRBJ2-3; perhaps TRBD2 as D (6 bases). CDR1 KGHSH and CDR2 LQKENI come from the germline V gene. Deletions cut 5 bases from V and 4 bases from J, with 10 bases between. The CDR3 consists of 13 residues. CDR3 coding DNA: TGTGCCAGCTCATATTCGGGAGCAGATACGCAGTATTTT. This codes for CASSYSGADTQYF.

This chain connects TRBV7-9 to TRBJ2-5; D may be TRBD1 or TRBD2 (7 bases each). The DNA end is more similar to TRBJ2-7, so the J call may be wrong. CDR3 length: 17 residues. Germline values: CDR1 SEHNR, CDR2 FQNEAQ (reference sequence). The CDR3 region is CASSLTRQGGRSYEQYF. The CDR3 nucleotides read TGTGCCAGCAGCTTAACAAGACAGGGAGGGAGATCCTACGAGCAGTACTTC.